This T cell receptor beta chain stems from a study of T-cell memory formation after mild COVID-19. Overall study context: TCR clusters showed largely donor specificity. Whole-study findings and limits: There was a balanced CD4/CD8 profile in clones contracting day 15 to 85, and later expanders leaned CD4+. CD4+ clones that contracted lay mainly in CM and EM; CD8+ ones lay in EMRA. Memory sampled before infection contained some responding clones, suggesting cross-reactive memory joined.

The length of the CDR3 is 13 residues. V was pared by 3 bases and J by 0 bases, with 6 bases between. CDR1 MNHEY and CDR2 SMNVEV come from the germline V gene (reference sequence). Each CDR3 protein gets one entry after TCRdb re-called the 5' RACE reads with MiXCR. Of around 140,000 distinct CDR3 sequences listed, under 30% are singletons. About this clonotype: As yet, its antigen is unknown.

The sequenced sample was PBMCs or a T cell subset sorted from them (not recorded which). V usage is TRBV27 and J usage is TRBJ2-7, with D unresolved. This TCR was sampled from an adult woman who had mild COVID-19 (a few samples of this study predate the infection). Cell type and time point are not known. The CDR3 DNA is TGTGCCAGCAGTTTCGCGGTCTCCTACGAGCAGTACTTC. Translation: CASSFAVSYEQYF.